The T cell receptor beta chain described here comes from a study of beta chain features in type 1 diabetes. This CDR3 spans 14 amino acids. The V and J ends lost 5 bases and 2 bases respectively, with 11 bases between them. Germline V gene sequence: CDR1 MNHEY, CDR2 SMNVEV (reference sequence). cDNA synthesis used the whole RNA isolate, giving expressed TCRB sequences. Profiling relied on immunoSEQ multiplex PCR, and the TCRdb table lists in-frame clones only, not all of them. The data contain around 250,000 clones, around 68% of them singletons. The source of this sequence is a man aged 25 to 40 in good health. The chain employs TRBV27 and TRBJ2-3; no clear D gene. The specimen was naive CD4+ T cells from blood. The DNA for the CDR3 is TGTGCCAGCAGTACCAGACTGATCACAGATACGCAGTATTTT. It translates to CASSTRLITDTQYF.